A selection of T cell receptor beta chains follows, all from one sample in a study of blood T cells in healthy people across ages. TCRdb independently ran MiXCR on the 5' RACE reads; one entry per CDR3 protein. The top ten clones hold about 21% of a sample with 700,000 to 1,000,000 distinct CDR3 sequences, approximately 48% of them seen once. The sample comprised blood. The origin of the receptors is a man aged 60 to 75 in good health. Each CDR3 is given with its conserved first and last residue. The D gene is left open where the match is weak.

d_call,v_call,cdr3_aa
NA,TRBV6-2/TRBV6-3,CASSSQGHEFF
NA,TRBV20-1,CSATGAKNIQYF
NA,TRBV20-1,CSARRANTEAFF
NA,TRBV4-3,CASSQEVGAANEQYF
TRBD1,TRBV7-2,CASSRRVGQGAETQYF
NA,TRBV20-1,CSASVEGGYNEQFF
NA,TRBV9,CASSDRDGIEQYF
TRBD1,TRBV5-5,CASSLSLSGGFGTEAFF
NA,TRBV7-2,CASSLLWDTEAFF
TRBD2,TRBV6-2/TRBV6-3,CASSYSTAGGYNEQFF
TRBD1,TRBV7-2,CASSRQGAADTQYF
NA,TRBV2,CASTPGLNTDTQYF
TRBD1,TRBV6-5,CASRTGGPYEQYF
NA,TRBV20-1,CSARQGRGGKETQYF
NA,TRBV14,CASSLVPTGSGEKLFF
NA,TRBV12-3/TRBV12-4,CASSPGPDEKLFF
NA,TRBV11-2,CASSLDLIAISSYEQYF
TRBD1,TRBV6-6,CASSYQGANNEQYF
NA,TRBV29-1,CSGRRSDGRDTQYF
NA,TRBV12-3/TRBV12-4,CASSPGAMGGYTF
NA,TRBV4-1,CASSQETGGWGLPHNEQFF
NA,TRBV5-1,CASSPGTYGNEKLFF
NA,TRBV7-9,CASSPLYQETQYF
TRBD1,TRBV5-4,CASSPGQGAQTSPLHF
TRBD2,TRBV5-1,CASTGTSGGAGETQYF
NA,TRBV27,CASSTVSMSGYTF
TRBD1,TRBV5-5,CASSLGTGGLRQNGETQYF
NA,TRBV25-1,CASPPEEPGRETQYF
TRBD1,TRBV20-1,CSVPDRGDNEQYF
NA,TRBV7-8,CASSSGQPYGYTF
TRBD1,TRBV9,CASSARLQGNEQYF
NA,TRBV20-1,CSARDTGLQGTDTQYF
TRBD2,TRBV7-2,CASSERLAGSSGANVLTF
NA,TRBV7-8,CVSSKTYGTWEQYF
TRBD1,TRBV6-5,CASSYDRGNEQFF
TRBD2,TRBV27,CASSFKRGGLETQYF
TRBD2,TRBV5-1,CASRPLRGGPYEQYF
NA,TRBV7-7,CASSPHPEGTQYF
TRBD1,TRBV5-1,CASSVGTGGLLDRDTEAFF
NA,TRBV20-1,CSAREAGFGIQYF
NA,TRBV29-1,CSVYSGGAEAFF
TRBD2,TRBV28,CASSSSGETQYF
NA,TRBV20-1,CSASSLTIQRHSSYNEQYF
NA,TRBV12-3/TRBV12-4,CASSFEQGYEQYF
NA,TRBV7-2,CASSLASWSETQYF
NA,TRBV6-2/TRBV6-3,CASSSLRQLTTYEQYF
TRBD2,TRBV4-2,CASSQEGGNNEQFF
NA,TRBV12-3/TRBV12-4,CASSRMGGDRSSNQPQHF
NA,TRBV7-2,CASSLGGQVSYEQYF
TRBD1,TRBV20-1,CSANSARGQGLGSNQPQHF
NA,TRBV20-1,CSAVDRLQPQHF
NA,TRBV6-2/TRBV6-3,CAVRRGEMYGYTF
NA,TRBV3-1,CASSRGQSGANVLTF
TRBD2,TRBV3-1,CASSRLAGGRSSYEQYF
TRBD2,TRBV27,CASKKHGTSGGAVGTQYF
NA,TRBV30,CAWSPSWCQPQHF
NA,TRBV7-2,CASSRAPTDTNEKLFF
NA,TRBV5-1,CASTMGVSSYNEQFF
TRBD1,TRBV5-5,CASSFIEEGTVYGYTF
NA,TRBV6-5,CASQGRSPSDTQYF